The clone carrying this T cell receptor (beta chain) has more than one count but fewer than ten. The germline gives CDR1 MDHEN, CDR2 SYDVKM. Trimming removed 3 bases from V and 6 bases from J, with 14 bases in between. This CDR3 is 14 amino acids long. This sample is part of a study of T cell repertoires in cytomegalovirus infection. Looking at the study overall: Matching HLA type and CMV infection were both indicated by public TCR beta signatures.

TCRdb recomputed calls from the reads with MiXCR, one row per CDR3 protein. The table records a few hundred thousand distinct CDR3 sequences, 15% to 20% of them present only once. What was sequenced was CD8+ T cells from PBMCs. The chain joins TRBV28 to TRBJ1-1; TRBD1 is a possible D gene (5 bases). The receptor was derived from a human donor in good health (CMV status not recorded). Some clones in this sample may be carry-over from other donors' samples. CDR3 in amino acids: CASSFRAGYPEAFF. In DNA, the CDR3 is TGTGCCAGCAGTTTTAGGGCAGGGTACCCTGAAGCTTTCTTT.